The following is a TCR beta chain sequence with its context. The entry originates in a study of blood T cell repertoires in COVID-19. Some clones are missing from TCRdb's copy, which holds only in-frame ones; the method was immunoSEQ multiplex PCR. The sample carries 150,000 to 200,000 clones, around 83% recorded once. This TCR came from a man aged 35-49 years who had recovered from COVID-19. Sequenced material: PBMCs or T cells enriched from blood (not recorded which).

CDR3 amino acids: CATSRDRTGRYEQYF. The CDR3 DNA reads TGTGCCACCAGCAGAGATCGGACAGGGAGATACGAGCAGTACTTC. The V call is TRBV15, the J call TRBJ2-7; TRBD1 agrees at 8 bases. This CDR3 is built from 15 residues. With 0 bases clipped from V and 4 bases from J, the junction kept 5 bases outside the gene matches. CDR1 and CDR2 from the germline V gene are LNHNV and YYDKDF (reference sequence).